The T cell receptor (beta chain) under discussion was sequenced for a study of blood T cell repertoires in COVID-19. Study as a whole: Acute and convalescent COVID-19 specimens originated in the United States, Italy and Spain. In each case, the material was cDNA or gDNA derived from T cells, B-cell-depleted T cells, or PBMCs.

In the authors' methods: Nucleated cell number was recorded as an estimate derived from reference gene primer amplification. Here immunoSEQ multiplex PCR was the method, and the copy in TCRdb shows in-frame clones only, minus some. V and J calls and clone size are copied from that table; D and trimming were computed from the DNA. The sample records around 300,000 clones, around 85% being singletons. This CDR3 has 16 residues. CDR1 and CDR2 (germline): SGHVS, FNYEAQ. V lost 5 bases and J 9 bases, leaving 20 bases between the germline ends. The receptor was isolated from a woman in her seventies with acute or convalescent COVID-19. Sequences were obtained from peripheral blood. The rearrangement joins TRBV7-6 to TRBJ1-6; D not certain. This CDR3 is CASSPDSAVASSPLHF. The CDR3 nucleotides are TGTGCCAGCAGCCCAGACTCGGCTGTGGCATCTTCACCCCTCCACTTT.